Below are 23 T cell receptor beta chains sequenced from a single sample in a study of neurological immune-mediated disorders. TCRdb fed the 5' RACE reads into MiXCR, producing one record per CDR3 protein. Found here are 55,000 to 65,000 distinct CDR3 sequences, about 3.5% of them singletons; the top ten hold about 2%. Sequencing was performed on PBMCs. The receptors were gathered from a woman in her forties or fifties with multiple sclerosis.

This clonotype was seen at least ten times. V is TRBV20-1 and J is TRBJ2-5; 8 positions agree with TRBD2. The V and J ends lost 0 bases and 3 bases, in that order; junction bases with no gene match: 3. Germline V gene lookup returns CDR1 DFQATT and CDR2 SNEGSKA (reference sequence). This CDR3 region has 14 residues. The CDR3 DNA reads TGCAGTGCTAGAGATGTAGCGGGGAAAGAGACCCAGTACTTC. Protein: CSARDVAGKETQYF.

This clonotype was seen repeatedly, ten times or more. The chain recombines TRBV5-1 with TRBJ1-1, with 9 bases lining up with TRBD1. V lost 5 bases to trimming and J lost 4 bases; unmatched junction nucleotides: 12. CDR3 size: 16 residues. Germline V gene lookup returns CDR1 SGHRS and CDR2 YFSETQ. CDR3 loop: CASSWSGTGLGTEAFF. CDR3 DNA sequence: TGCGCCAGCAGTTGGTCCGGGACAGGGCTCGGCACTGAAGCTTTCTTT.

In its sample, this clonotype was seen many times. V gene TRBV11-3 combines with J gene TRBJ2-7; D is perhaps TRBD2 (5 bases). This CDR3 comprises 15 residues. The germline V gene has CDR1 SGHNT and CDR2 YENEEA. The germline V and J ends were trimmed by 4 bases and 0 bases, with 13 bases remaining between them. The CDR3 DNA reads TGTGCCAGCAGCTCCGTAGCGCCGAGCTCCTACGAGCAGTACTTC. As protein: CASSSVAPSSYEQYF.

This clonotype was detected ten times or more. The CDR3 here is CASTQDSHRAFF. The CDR3 DNA reads as TGTGCCAGCACACAGGACAGCCATAGGGCTTTCTTT. The V and J genes are TRBV7-8 and TRBJ1-1; possible D gene TRBD1, 6 bases. CDR1 and CDR2 (germline): SGHVS, FQNEAQ. V gave up 7 bases and J gave up 11 bases, with 17 bases separating them. This CDR3 spans 12 amino acids.

There are many counts of this clonotype. The chain has TRBV11-3 and TRBJ2-4; no reliable D call. The CDR3 is 15 amino acids. V lost 3 bases and J lost 2, with 11 bases in between. Looked up from germline, CDR1 is SGHNT and CDR2 is YENEEA. The DNA of the CDR3 is TGTGCCAGCAGCTTCTATGAGCAGTCCAAAAACATTCAGTACTTC. This codes for CASSFYEQSKNIQYF.

This clonotype has a count of ten or more. V is TRBV4-3 and J is TRBJ2-6; 7 bases line up with TRBD1. Germline-derived CDR1 and CDR2 are LGHNA and YSLEER. The V segment lost 8 bases and the J segment 3 bases; nucleotides outside the gene matches: 7. This CDR3 region has 15 residues. CDR3 coding DNA: TGCGCCAGCGGCAGGGGGATGGATGGGGCCAACGTCCTGACTTTC. Translation gives CASGRGMDGANVLTF.

Ten or more counts support this clonotype. This chain joins TRBV20-1 and TRBJ2-3, with 7 nucleotides matching TRBD2. The junction had 13 bases not matched to a gene; V was cut back by 4 bases and J by 6 bases. The length of the CDR3 is 15 residues. Germline CDR1 reads DFQATT; CDR2 reads SNEGSKA (reference sequence). CDR3 residues: CSAIPAGKEVDTQYF. CDR3 sequence (DNA): TGCAGTGCTATCCCAGCGGGAAAGGAAGTCGATACGCAGTATTTT.

This clonotype was counted many times. V gene TRBV5-8 combines with J gene TRBJ1-3, with unresolved D. The V gene's germline CDR1 is SGHTS and CDR2 YDEGEE. The CDR3 spans 15 residues. The V gene lost 3 bases and the J gene lost 0 bases, with 10 bases spanning the gap. The CDR3 is CASSSLLSSGNTIYF. As DNA, the CDR3 is TGTGCCAGCAGCTCCCTACTGAGCTCTGGAAACACCATATATTTT.

This clonotype was counted many times. V is TRBV29-1 and J is TRBJ2-2; TRBD1 matches at 8 bases. This CDR3 has 13 amino acids. The germline V gene has CDR1 SQVTM and CDR2 ANQGSEA. Germline trimming cut 7 bases from V and 4 bases from J; bases unmatched to any gene: 5. This CDR3 reads CSGSGGPTGELFF. In DNA, the CDR3 is TGCAGCGGCTCAGGGGGCCCCACCGGGGAGCTGTTTTTT.

This clonotype was seen repeatedly, ten times or more. V usage is TRBV15 and J usage is TRBJ2-1, with D uncertain. The V end lost 0 bases, the J end lost 2 bases, and 14 bases lay between the germline ends. Germline V gene sequence: CDR1 LNHNV, CDR2 YYDKDF (reference sequence). The CDR3 totals 17 residues. CDR3 nucleotides: TGTGCCACCAGCAGAGATGGAAGGAGAAAGGCCTACAATGAGCAGTTCTTC. It codes for CATSRDGRRKAYNEQFF.

This clonotype has ten or more counts. The genes are TRBV5-6 and TRBJ1-6; D is ambiguous. This CDR3 has 15 amino acids. Germline CDR1 reads SGHDT; CDR2 reads YYEEEE. The V end was cut by 2 bases, the J end by 10 bases, with 16 bases between. The CDR3 protein is CASSFGLPPYSPLHF. DNA of the CDR3: TGTGCCAGCAGCTTTGGTCTACCACCTTACTCACCCCTCCACTTT.

This clonotype was detected many times. This chain joins TRBV7-8 and TRBJ1-1; 8 bases agree with TRBD1. V lost 3 bases and J lost 2; bases outside the gene matches: 2. The CDR3 spans 14 residues. Germline V gene lookup returns CDR1 SGHVS and CDR2 FQNEAQ. CDR3 nucleotide sequence: TGTGCCAGCAGCTTGGACAGGGTAAACACTGAAGCTTTCTTT. It encodes CASSLDRVNTEAFF.

Many counts were recorded for this clonotype. Germline is not matched at one junction end, which may reflect a read error. The CDR3 nucleotides read TGTGCCAGCACCGTAGGGCCCACAACCGGGACTGTACAAGAGACCCAGTACTTC. It is translated as CASTVGPTTGTVQETQYF. The chain has TRBV9 and TRBJ2-5; a possible D gene is TRBD2 (6 bases). CDR3 length equals 18 residues. The germline CDR1 and CDR2 sequences are SGDLS and YYNGEE.

The table lists this clonotype with many counts. The chain combines TRBV9 with TRBJ2-1, with 9 bases matching TRBD1. The germline V gene has CDR1 SGDLS and CDR2 YYNGEE. Trimming removed 3 bases from V and 2 bases from J; junction bases left unmatched: 9. The CDR3 is made up of 17 amino acids. As DNA, the CDR3 is TGTGCCAGCAGCGAGAACCCCGGGACAGGGACCTACAATGAGCAGTTCTTC. Residues: CASSENPGTGTYNEQFF.

In its sample, this clonotype was seen many times. This chain joins TRBV7-8 and TRBJ1-5; D not resolved. Per germline, CDR1 SGHVS and CDR2 FQNEAQ. CDR3 length equals 14 residues. The V and J ends lost 0 bases and 4 bases respectively, with 7 bases between them. The CDR3 DNA follows: TGTGCCAGCAGCTTAGCGGGCATTAATCAGCCCCAGCATTTT. It is translated as CASSLAGINQPQHF.

Ten or more counts support this clonotype. The chain links TRBV7-2 to TRBJ1-2; D might be TRBD1 (6 bases). Germline CDR1 and CDR2: SGHTA and FQGNSA. The CDR3 is made up of 15 amino acids. V was pared by 2 bases and J by 7 bases, with 17 bases between. This CDR3 is CASSLLLDSVTGYTF. The CDR3 nucleotides are TGTGCCAGCAGCTTACTTTTGGACAGCGTCACTGGCTACACCTTC.

This clonotype came up many times. The rearrangement uses TRBV6-2 or TRBV6-3 and TRBJ1-1; no firm D call. The CDR3 is made up of 16 amino acids. Trimming shortened V by 2 bases and J by 4 bases, and 17 bases separated the two germline ends. Germline V gene sequence: CDR1 MNHEY, CDR2 SVGEGT. CDR3 in DNA: TGTGCCAGCAGTTACAGTTTGGGCAGCCGAGGCACTGAAGCTTTCTTT. This sequence encodes CASSYSLGSRGTEAFF.

This clonotype was detected ten times or more. The chain is built from TRBV12-3 or TRBV12-4 and TRBJ1-1; D is undetermined. The CDR3 is made up of 14 amino acids. Trimming removed 2 bases at V and 0 bases at J, with 7 bases between. This chain's CDR3 is CASSLNGLNTEAFF. The CDR3 DNA reads as TGTGCCAGCAGTTTAAACGGCCTGAACACTGAAGCTTTCTTT.

This clonotype was detected ten times or more. The V and J genes are TRBV7-2 and TRBJ2-7; the D gene is possibly TRBD1 (5 bases). Germline lookup yields CDR1 SGHTA and CDR2 FQGNSA. The CDR3 contains 13 residues. With 3 bases removed from V and 5 bases from J, the gap between germline ends came to 11 bases. The CDR3 DNA reads TGTGCCAGCAGCTTTACAGGCTATAACGAGCAGTACTTC. The encoded protein is CASSFTGYNEQYF.

This clonotype was picked up many times. The chain uses TRBV12-3 or TRBV12-4 and TRBJ2-7; no firm D call. The CDR3 consists of 12 residues. V lost 3 bases to trimming and J lost 3 bases, with 6 bases between them. CDR3 protein: CASSLSVYEQYF. The CDR3 nucleotides read TGTGCCAGCAGTTTGTCCGTCTACGAGCAGTACTTC.

This clonotype was detected many times. The chain joins TRBV18 to TRBJ1-1; D gene uncertain. CDR3 length: 15 amino acids. CDR1 and CDR2 from the germline V gene are KGHSH and LQKENI. Deletions cut 1 base from V and 1 base from J, with 10 bases between. CDR3: CASSPRQEPNTEAFF. The CDR3 DNA reads as TGTGCCAGCTCACCACGCCAGGAACCGAACACTGAAGCTTTCTTT. The full variable domain, completed using reference TRBV18 and TRBJ1-1, is NAGVMQNPRHLVRRRGQEARLRCSPMKGHSHVYWYRQLPEEGLKFMVYLQKENIIDESGMPKERFSAEFPKEGPSILRIQQVVRGDSAAYFCASSPRQEPNTEAFFGQGTRLTVV.

This clonotype was seen at least ten times. The rearrangement links TRBV20-1 to TRBJ1-1; 8 bases match TRBD1. CDR1 is DFQATT and CDR2 is SNEGSKA in the germline V gene (reference sequence). Trimming removed 0 bases from V and 6 bases from J; junction bases left unmatched: 3. The CDR3 totals 13 residues. CDR3 loop: CSARESTGAEAFF. The CDR3 DNA is TGCAGTGCTAGAGAGTCGACAGGGGCTGAAGCTTTCTTT.

This clonotype was seen at least ten times. V usage is TRBV6-5 and J usage is TRBJ2-2, with D tentatively TRBD2 (5 bases). V was trimmed by 4 bases and J by 6 bases, leaving 9 bases between them. CDR1 and CDR2 from the germline V gene are MNHEY and SVGAGI. The CDR3 consists of 13 residues. In DNA, the CDR3 is TGTGCCAGCAGTTTAAGAGGGCCCGGGGAGCTGTTTTTT. The encoded protein is CASSLRGPGELFF.